In this sample, the clone carrying this T cell receptor (beta chain) turned up many times. Its antigen remains unknown. The data were taken from a study of T cell repertoires in cytomegalovirus infection. Study summary: An indication of both CMV infection and matching HLA type came from public TCR beta signatures.

CDR3 size: 15 residues. Trimming cost V 3 bases and J 6 bases; bases outside gene matches: 7. The germline gives CDR1 SGDLS, CDR2 YYNGEE. TCRdb reprocessed the reads with MiXCR, giving one entry per CDR3 protein. Altogether 500,000 or so distinct CDR3 sequences are present, 16% being singletons, with the ten largest covering approximately 24%. Study-wide results and limits: Frequencies of public TCR beta families were cumulated, and this identified carriers of CMV plus the relevant HLA. CMV-specific TCR beta clonotypes restricted by HLA-C were the ones dominating the ex vivo response.

The gene calls are TRBV9 and TRBJ2-1; 9 bases align to TRBD2. The TCR originated in a human donor in good health (CMV status not recorded). Some clones in this sample may be carry-over from other donors' samples. Material for sequencing was CD8+ T cells from PBMCs. DNA of the CDR3: TGTGCCAGCAGCGAGAGTAGCGGGAGAACCAATGAGCAGTTCTTC. Its protein is CASSESSGRTNEQFF.